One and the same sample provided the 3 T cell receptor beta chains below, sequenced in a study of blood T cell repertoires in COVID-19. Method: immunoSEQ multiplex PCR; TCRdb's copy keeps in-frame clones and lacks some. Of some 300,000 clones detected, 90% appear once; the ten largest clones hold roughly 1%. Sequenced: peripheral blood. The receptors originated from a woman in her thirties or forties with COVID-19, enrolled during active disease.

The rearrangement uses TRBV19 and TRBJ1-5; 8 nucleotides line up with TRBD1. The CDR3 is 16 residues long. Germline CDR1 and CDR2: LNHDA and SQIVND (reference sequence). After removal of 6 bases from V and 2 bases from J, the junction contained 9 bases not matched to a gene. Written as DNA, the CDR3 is TGTGCCAGTAGGAAACAGGGGGGAGTGGGCAATCAGCCCCAGCATTTT. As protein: CASRKQGGVGNQPQHF.

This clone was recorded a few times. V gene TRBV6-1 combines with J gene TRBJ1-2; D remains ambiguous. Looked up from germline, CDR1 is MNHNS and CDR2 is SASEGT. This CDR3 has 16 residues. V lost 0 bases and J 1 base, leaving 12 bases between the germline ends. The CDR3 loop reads CASSEAMGRINYGYTF. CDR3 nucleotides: TGTGCCAGCAGTGAAGCAATGGGGAGGATTAACTATGGCTACACCTTC.

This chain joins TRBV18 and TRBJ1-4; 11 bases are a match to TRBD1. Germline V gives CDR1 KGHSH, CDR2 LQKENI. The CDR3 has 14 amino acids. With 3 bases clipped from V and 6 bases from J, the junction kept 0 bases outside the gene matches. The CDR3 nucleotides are TGTGCCAGCTCACCGGACAGGGGGCATGAAAAACTGTTTTTT. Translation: CASSPDRGHEKLFF.